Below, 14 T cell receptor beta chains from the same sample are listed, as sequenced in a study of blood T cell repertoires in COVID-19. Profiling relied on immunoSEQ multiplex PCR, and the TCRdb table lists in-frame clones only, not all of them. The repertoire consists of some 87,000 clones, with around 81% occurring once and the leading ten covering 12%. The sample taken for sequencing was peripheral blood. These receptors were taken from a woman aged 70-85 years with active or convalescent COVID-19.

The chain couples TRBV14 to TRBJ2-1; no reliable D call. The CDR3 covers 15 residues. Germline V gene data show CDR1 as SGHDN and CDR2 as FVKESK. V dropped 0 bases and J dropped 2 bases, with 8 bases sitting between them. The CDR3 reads CASSQDWQTYNEQFF. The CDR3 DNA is TGTGCCAGCAGCCAAGATTGGCAAACCTACAATGAGCAGTTCTTC.

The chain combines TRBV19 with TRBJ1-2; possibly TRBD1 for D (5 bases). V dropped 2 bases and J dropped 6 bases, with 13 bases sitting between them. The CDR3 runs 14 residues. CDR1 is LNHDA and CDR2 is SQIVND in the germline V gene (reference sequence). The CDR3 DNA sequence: TGTGCCAGTAGTATACAGGGACTCGGAGATGGCTACACCTTC. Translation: CASSIQGLGDGYTF.

CDR3 sequence reads: CASSSGTRNTGELFF. The DNA for the CDR3 is TGTGCCAGCAGTTCCGGGACTCGAAACACCGGGGAGCTGTTTTTT. The chain uses TRBV6-2 or TRBV6-3 and TRBJ2-2, with D possibly being TRBD2 (6 bases). The V and J ends lost 4 bases and 2 bases respectively, with 11 bases between them. From germline, CDR1 is MNHEY and CDR2 SVGEGT. CDR3 size: 15 residues.

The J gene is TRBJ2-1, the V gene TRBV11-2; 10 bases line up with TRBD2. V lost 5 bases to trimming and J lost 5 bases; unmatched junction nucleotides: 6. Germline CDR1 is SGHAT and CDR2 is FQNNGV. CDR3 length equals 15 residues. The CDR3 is CASSASSGGNNEQFF. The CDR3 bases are TGTGCCAGCAGCGCTTCTAGCGGGGGCAACAATGAGCAGTTCTTC.

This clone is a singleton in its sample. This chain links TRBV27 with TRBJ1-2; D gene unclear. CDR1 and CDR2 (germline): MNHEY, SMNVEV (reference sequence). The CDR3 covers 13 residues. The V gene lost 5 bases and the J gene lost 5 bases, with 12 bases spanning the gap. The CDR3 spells CASSPGGSYGYTF. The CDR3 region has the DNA TGTGCCAGCAGTCCCGGAGGGAGTTATGGCTACACCTTC.

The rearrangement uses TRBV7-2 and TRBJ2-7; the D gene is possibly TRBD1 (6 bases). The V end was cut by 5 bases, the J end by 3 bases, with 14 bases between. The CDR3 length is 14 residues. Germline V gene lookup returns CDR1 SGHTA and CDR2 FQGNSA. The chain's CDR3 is CASSLQGIYYEQYF. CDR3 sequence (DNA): TGTGCCAGCAGCCTACAGGGAATCTACTACGAGCAGTACTTC.

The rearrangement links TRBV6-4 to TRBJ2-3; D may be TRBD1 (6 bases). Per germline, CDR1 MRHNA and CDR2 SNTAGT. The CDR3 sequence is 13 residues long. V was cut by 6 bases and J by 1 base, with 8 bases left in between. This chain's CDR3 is CASSRQGTDTQYF. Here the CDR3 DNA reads TGTGCCAGCAGCCGACAGGGCACAGATACGCAGTATTTT.

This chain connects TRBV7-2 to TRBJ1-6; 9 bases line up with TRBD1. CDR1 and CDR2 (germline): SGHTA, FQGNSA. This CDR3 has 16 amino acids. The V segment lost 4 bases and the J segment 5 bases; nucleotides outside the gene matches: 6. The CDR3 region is CASSSSGTGNNSPLHF. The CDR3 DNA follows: TGTGCCAGCAGCTCCTCCGGGACAGGGAATAATTCACCCCTCCACTTT.

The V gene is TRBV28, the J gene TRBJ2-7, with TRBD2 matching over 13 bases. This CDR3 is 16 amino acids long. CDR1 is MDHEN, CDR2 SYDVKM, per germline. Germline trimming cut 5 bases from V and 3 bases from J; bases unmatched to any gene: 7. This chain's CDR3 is CASSTTSGGFIYEQYF. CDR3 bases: TGTGCCAGCAGTACGACTAGCGGGGGGTTCATCTACGAGCAGTACTTC.

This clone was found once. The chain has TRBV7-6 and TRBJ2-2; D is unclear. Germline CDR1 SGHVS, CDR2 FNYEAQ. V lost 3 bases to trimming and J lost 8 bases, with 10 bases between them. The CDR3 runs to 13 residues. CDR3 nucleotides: TGTGCCAGCAGCTTTGAGATTCAAGGGGAGCTGTTTTTT. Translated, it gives CASSFEIQGELFF.

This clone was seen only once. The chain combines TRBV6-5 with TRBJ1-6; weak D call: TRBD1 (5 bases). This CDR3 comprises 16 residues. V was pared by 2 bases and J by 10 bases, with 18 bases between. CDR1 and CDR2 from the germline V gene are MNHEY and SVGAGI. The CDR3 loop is CASSYTETTEVSPLHF. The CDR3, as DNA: TGTGCCAGCAGTTACACCGAAACGACAGAAGTATCACCCCTCCACTTT.

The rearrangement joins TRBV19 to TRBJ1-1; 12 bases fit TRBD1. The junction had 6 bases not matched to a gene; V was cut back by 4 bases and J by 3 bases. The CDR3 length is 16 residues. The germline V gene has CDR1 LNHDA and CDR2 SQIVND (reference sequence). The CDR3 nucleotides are TGTGCCAGTAGTAGCCGGGACAGGGGGCCGCACACTGAAGCTTTCTTT. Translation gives CASSSRDRGPHTEAFF.

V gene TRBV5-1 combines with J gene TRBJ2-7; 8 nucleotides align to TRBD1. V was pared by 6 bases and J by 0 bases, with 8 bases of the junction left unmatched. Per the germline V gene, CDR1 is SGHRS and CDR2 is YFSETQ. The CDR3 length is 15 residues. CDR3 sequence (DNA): TGCGCCAGCAAACCCGGGACAGGCTTCTCCTACGAGCAGTACTTC. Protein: CASKPGTGFSYEQYF.

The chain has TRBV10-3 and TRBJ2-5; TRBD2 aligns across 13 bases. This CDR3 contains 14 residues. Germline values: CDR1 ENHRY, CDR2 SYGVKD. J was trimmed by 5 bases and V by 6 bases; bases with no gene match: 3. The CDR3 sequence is CAISQTSGGETQYF. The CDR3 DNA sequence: TGTGCCATCAGCCAGACTAGCGGGGGGGAGACCCAGTACTTC.